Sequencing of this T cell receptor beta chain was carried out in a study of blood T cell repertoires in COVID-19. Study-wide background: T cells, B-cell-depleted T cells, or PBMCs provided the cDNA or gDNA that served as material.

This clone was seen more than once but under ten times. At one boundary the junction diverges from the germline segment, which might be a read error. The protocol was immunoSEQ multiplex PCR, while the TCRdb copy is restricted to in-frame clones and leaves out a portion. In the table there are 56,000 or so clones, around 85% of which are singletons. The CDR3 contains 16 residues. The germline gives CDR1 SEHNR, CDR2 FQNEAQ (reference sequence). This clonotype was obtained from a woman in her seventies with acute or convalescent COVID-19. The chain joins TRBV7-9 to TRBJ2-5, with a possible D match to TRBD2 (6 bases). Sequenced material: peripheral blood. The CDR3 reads CASSLAHRGPQETQYF. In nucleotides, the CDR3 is TGTGCCAGCAGCCTAGCGCATCGGGGTCCACAAGAGACCCAGTACTTC. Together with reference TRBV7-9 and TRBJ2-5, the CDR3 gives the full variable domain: DTGVSQNPRHKITKRGQNVTFRCDPISEHNRLYWYRQTLGQGPEFLTYFQNEAQLEKSRLLSDRFSAERPKGSFSTLEIQRTEQGDSAMYLCASSLAHRGPQETQYFGPGTRLLVL.